This T cell receptor (beta chain) came from a study of OX40 agonist ivuxolimab in advanced cancers. A note on the overall study: Ivuxolimab, which targeted the costimulatory receptor OX40 (CD134), was an agonistic, fully human IgG2 monoclonal antibody. In the dose-escalation cohort, roughly four fifths of patients were male, and the mean age was around 60 years, with a range of about 23 to 90. Prior anti-PD-1, anti-PD-L1 or anti-CTLA-4 therapy was permitted, and checkpoint inhibitors had been received by roughly 42% of dose-escalation patients. The paper reports the monotherapy dose-escalation portion (N ≈ 50 patients) of the phase I ivuxolimab trial. Peripheral TCRbeta sequencing was intended to test whether TCR sequence diversity was altered and clonal T-cell expansion was caused by ivuxolimab. Intravenous ivuxolimab was administered to patients every 2 weeks at six dose levels: 0.01, 0.1, 0.3, 1.5, 3 and 10 mg/kg. Partial responses occurred in three dose-escalation patients: two with cutaneous melanoma and one with hepatocellular carcinoma. Among the 50 to 55 dose-escalation patients, around 20 had hepatocellular carcinoma, roughly 15 melanoma, 9 renal cell carcinoma and 9 head and neck cancer.

The trial excluded patients who had a history of autoimmune disease or were on systemic immunosuppression. In every dose cohort, peripheral blood was drawn for TCR sequencing at baseline, cycle 4 day 1, and cycle 7 day 1. The samples were taken from a phase I, first-in-human, multicenter, open-label dose-escalation trial of ivuxolimab. Adults with locally advanced or metastatic head and neck squamous cell, hepatocellular, melanoma or renal cell carcinoma were enrolled in the trial. Before TCR sequencing, CD4+ T cells and CD8+ T cells from peripheral blood were sorted into separate populations. For sequencing of the TCRbeta CDR3 region, genomic DNA was extracted from the sorted cells. TCRbeta CDR3 regions were sequenced using the immunoSEQ Assay. The clones in this table, taken by TCRdb from immuneACCESS, are in-frame only. Not every clone is retained; where verified, under half of the shortfall comes from an unresolved V gene, and the cause of the rest is unknown. Recorded for this sample are around 110,000 clones; about 91% of them occurred a single time. The ten largest clones take up approximately 1.2% of the sample.

The research as a whole found: In the 0.1-3.0 mg/kg groups, partial responders were among the patients with the lowest normalized peripheral clonal expansion, particularly in CD8+ T cells. Low levels of normalized T-cell clonal expansion were also seen in some patients who did not respond. Clonal expansion of both CD4+ and CD8+ blood T cells was observed from baseline to week 6 at doses 0.1 to 3.0 mg/kg. Antigen specificity was not determined for the clonally expanded peripheral T cells. After ivuxolimab, CD8+ T cells had more expanded clones than CD4+ T cells on average.

This clone was found once. Its antigen is unknown. There are no base qualities to consult, and no much larger clone falls within one base. The germline V gene (reference sequence) sets CDR1 to MNHNY and CDR2 to SVGAGI. Trimming removed 7 bases from V and 4 bases from J, leaving 14 bases between the germline ends. Inclusive of the bounding cysteine and phenylalanine, the CDR3 is 13 residues long. The DNA shown is the 39-base CDR3, in frame from base 1. Sequenced here: CD4+ or CD8+ T cells sorted from blood, sampled in a trial of the OX40 agonist ivuxolimab. This TCR was recovered from an adult with an advanced solid tumor such as melanoma, head and neck, liver or kidney cancer. The chain links TRBV6-6 with TRBJ2-7; tentative D gene TRBD2, with 5 bases matching. The nucleotide sequence is TGTGCCAGCAAACCTCCCGGGGTATACGAGCAGTACTTC. This yields the protein CASKPPGVYEQYF.